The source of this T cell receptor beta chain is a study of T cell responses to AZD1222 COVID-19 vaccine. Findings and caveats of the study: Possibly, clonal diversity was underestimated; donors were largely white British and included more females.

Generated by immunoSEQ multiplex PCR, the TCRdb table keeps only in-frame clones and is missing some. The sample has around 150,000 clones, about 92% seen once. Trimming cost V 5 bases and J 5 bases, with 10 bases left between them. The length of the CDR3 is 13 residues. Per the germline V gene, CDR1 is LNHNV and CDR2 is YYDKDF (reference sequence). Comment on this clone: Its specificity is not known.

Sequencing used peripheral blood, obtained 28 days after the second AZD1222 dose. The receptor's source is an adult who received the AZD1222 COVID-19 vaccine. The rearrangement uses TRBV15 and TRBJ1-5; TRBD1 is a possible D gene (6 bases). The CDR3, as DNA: TGTGCCACCAGCCCGGGGGGCGATCAGCCCCAGCATTTT. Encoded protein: CATSPGGDQPQHF.